This passage covers 11 T cell receptor beta chains from one sample sequenced in a study of cytomegalovirus exposure and HLA in healthy donors. The PCR was carried out with 60 Vbeta primers and 13 Jbeta primers. Libraries were prepared by immunoSEQ multiplex PCR; TCRdb keeps only in-frame clonotypes and omits some of them. The sample records 150,000 to 200,000 clones, about 10% being singletons. Sequencing used PBMCs. These receptors came from a woman aged 25 to 45 in good health and CMV-seropositive.

The V and J genes are TRBV2 and TRBJ1-6, with D possibly being TRBD1 (5 bases). The germline V and J ends were trimmed by 4 bases and 7 bases, with 14 bases remaining between them. Germline V lookup: CDR1 SNHLY, CDR2 FYNNEI. The CDR3 totals 15 residues. The CDR3 DNA reads TGTGCCAGCAGTGGTCCCGGGGGATCGAATTCACCCCTCCACTTT. Its translation is CASSGPGGSNSPLHF.

This clone was seen a handful of times. The chain couples TRBV5-4 to TRBJ2-2; the match to TRBD2 covers 10 bases. The CDR3 contains 16 residues. The germline V gene has CDR1 SGHNT and CDR2 YYREEE (reference sequence). Trimming at V came to 0 bases and at J to 6 bases, leaving 5 bases not matched to a gene. CDR3 DNA sequence: TGTGCCAGCAGCTTGGAGGCTAGCGGGAGACCCGGGGAGCTGTTTTTT. Translating gives CASSLEASGRPGELFF. Full variable domain (missing parts from reference TRBV5-4 and TRBJ2-2): ETGVTQSPTHLIKTRGQQVTLRCSSQSGHNTVSWYQQALGQGPQFIFQYYREEENGRGNFPPRFSGLQFPNYSSELNVNALELDDSALYLCASSLEASGRPGELFFGEGSRLTVL.

This clone was found many times. The chain uses TRBV21-1 and TRBJ2-1; the tabulated D call, TRBD2, remains unverified against the DNA. TRBV21-1 constitutes a pseudogene. The CDR3 spans 16 residues. The CDR3 nucleotides read TGTGCCAGCAGCTGCATAGCGGGGGTAACCTACAATGAGCAGTTCTTC. Translated: CASSCIAGVTYNEQFF.

This clone showed up just a few times. This chain joins TRBV4-1 and TRBJ2-5; 11 nucleotides agree with TRBD2. This CDR3 spans 17 amino acids. CDR1 is MGHRA, CDR2 YSYEKL, per germline. V shed 2 bases and J 2 bases; nucleotides not matched to a gene: 7. The CDR3 DNA sequence: TGCGCCAGCAGCCAACTCCTAGCGGGGGGTCAACAAGAGACCCAGTACTTC. It yields the protein CASSQLLAGGQQETQYF.

The chain combines TRBV9 with TRBJ2-5, with 11 bases identical to TRBD1. The DNA end is more similar to TRBJ2-7, so the J call may be wrong. This CDR3 comprises 14 residues. Germline values: CDR1 SGDLS, CDR2 YYNGEE. The CDR3 region has the DNA TGTGCCAGCAGCGAGGGACAGGGGGCCTACGAGCAGTACTTC. As protein: CASSEGQGAYEQYF.

This clone was observed a few times. The chain recombines TRBV7-9 with TRBJ2-1; TRBD2 matches at 10 bases. The trim removed 8 bases at V and 9 bases at J, leaving 13 bases unmatched. This CDR3 is 15 amino acids long. Germline assignment: CDR1 SEHNR and CDR2 FQNEAQ (reference sequence). The CDR3 DNA sequence: TGTGCCAGCGGGCCTGGGAGCGGGAGGGGTCCTGAGCAGTTCTTC. The encoded protein is CASGPGSGRGPEQFF.

This sequence joins TRBV2 and TRBJ2-3; TRBD2 aligns across 11 bases. Per germline, CDR1 SNHLY and CDR2 FYNNEI. This CDR3 is 17 amino acids long. With V trimmed by 8 bases and J by 1 base, 11 bases remained unmatched. The CDR3 DNA sequence: TGTGCCAGCTGCCGGGGGGGGACTAGCGGATGCACAGATACGCAGTATTTT. This translates into CASCRGGTSGCTDTQYF.

The chain is built from TRBV29-1 and TRBJ1-1, with unresolved D. The V end was cut by 7 bases, the J end by 0 bases, with 15 bases between. Germline assignment: CDR1 SQVTM and CDR2 ANQGSEA. The CDR3 loop spans 14 amino acids. The chain's CDR3 is CSARLGSLNTEAFF. CDR3 coding DNA: TGCAGCGCCCGACTAGGGTCCCTGAACACTGAAGCTTTCTTT.

The J gene is TRBJ2-1, the V gene TRBV9; 9 bases align to TRBD2. Per germline, CDR1 SGDLS and CDR2 YYNGEE. The CDR3 has 15 residues. V was clipped by 4 bases and J by 4 bases; unmatched bases: 6. The CDR3 nucleotides read TGTGCCAGCAGCACCGGTAGCGGGAGTTACAATGAGCAGTTCTTC. Protein product: CASSTGSGSYNEQFF.

This clone was found a few times. The chain has TRBV11-2 and TRBJ1-1, with 9 bases lining up with TRBD1. The CDR3 consists of 14 residues. The ends lost 5 bases at V and 4 bases at J; junction bases unmatched: 5. Per the germline V gene, CDR1 is SGHAT and CDR2 is FQNNGV. The CDR3 nucleotides read TGTGCCAGCAGCCCGACAGGGGGGACCACTGAAGCTTTCTTT. Translating it yields CASSPTGGTTEAFF.

The chain is built from TRBV18 and TRBJ2-1; unclear D gene. The V and J ends lost 4 bases and 0 bases respectively, with 10 bases between them. Germline CDR1 is KGHSH and CDR2 is LQKENI. The CDR3 runs 15 residues. CDR3: CASSLGSSSYNEQFF. The CDR3 region has the DNA TGTGCCAGCTCACTCGGGTCTAGCTCCTACAATGAGCAGTTCTTC.